The 22 T cell receptor beta chains below come from one sample, sequenced in a study of beta chain features in type 1 diabetes. Every bit of the isolated RNA underwent reverse transcription, so sequencing read expressed TCRB transcripts. Profiling relied on immunoSEQ multiplex PCR, and the TCRdb table lists in-frame clones only, not all of them. The sample includes under 300,000 clones, 27% of them seen just once. Material for sequencing was central memory CD4+ T cells from blood. The receptors were gathered from a man under 40 in good health.

The chain has TRBV7-2 and TRBJ2-7; D perhaps matches TRBD2 (6 bases). The germline gives CDR1 SGHTA, CDR2 FQGNSA. V was trimmed by 5 bases and J by 2 bases, leaving 13 bases between them. This CDR3 has 14 amino acids. This CDR3 is CASSPPDYPYEQYF. CDR3 DNA: TGTGCCAGCAGCCCCCCGGACTATCCCTACGAGCAGTACTTC.

The rearrangement joins TRBV5-4 to TRBJ2-7, with a tentative D call TRBD1 (6 bases). The CDR3 extends over 16 amino acids. Trimming shortened V by 2 bases and J by 2 bases, and 17 bases separated the two germline ends. Germline V CDR1 and CDR2: SGHNT, YYREEE (reference sequence). CDR3 nucleotides: TGTGCCAGCAGCTTAGGTACAGGGAACTCCCCCTACGAGCAGTACTTC. It translates to CASSLGTGNSPYEQYF.

This clone was counted between two and nine times. This chain links TRBV20-1 with TRBJ2-5, with D possibly TRBD2 on 7 matching bases. In germline, CDR1 is DFQATT, CDR2 SNEGSKA (reference sequence). The CDR3 sequence is 11 residues long. V shed 5 bases and J shed 10 bases, with 14 bases lying between them. CDR3 nucleotide sequence: TGCAGTGCTTTTGGGGGGGCGAACCAGTACTTC. Translated: CSAFGGANQYF.

DNA for the CDR3: TGTGCCACGAAAAGACAGGGGGACGCCTACGAGCAGTACTTC. Its translation is CATKRQGDAYEQYF. The J gene is TRBJ2-7, the V gene TRBV2, with TRBD1 matching 9 bases. CDR3 length equals 14 residues. Unmatched junction bases numbered 9, after V lost 10 bases and J lost 2 bases. Germline V lookup: CDR1 SNHLY, CDR2 FYNNEI.

CDR3 region: CATSRPFRASGTVGEQFF. Here the CDR3 DNA reads TGTGCCACCAGCAGGCCCTTCAGAGCTAGCGGAACGGTCGGTGAGCAGTTCTTC. The chain couples TRBV15 to TRBJ2-1; 7 bases align to TRBD2. The CDR3 is 18 amino acids. CDR1 is LNHNV, CDR2 YYDKDF, per germline (reference sequence). Trimming removed 3 bases from V and 9 bases from J; junction bases left unmatched: 20.

This clone was found a few times. The J gene is TRBJ2-5, the V gene TRBV2; TRBD2 matches 9 bases. In germline, CDR1 is SNHLY, CDR2 FYNNEI. The junction had 2 bases not matched to a gene; V was cut back by 2 bases and J by 4 bases. The CDR3 covers 14 residues. The CDR3 here is CASSETAGGETQYF. DNA for the CDR3: TGTGCCAGCAGTGAAACAGCGGGGGGAGAGACCCAGTACTTC.

In this sample, this clone turned up a few times. Other DNA sequences in the sample encode the same CDR3. The V call is TRBV15, the J call TRBJ2-1, with TRBD2 matching over 7 bases. Trimming cost V 0 bases and J 2 bases; bases outside gene matches: 1. This CDR3 comprises 15 residues. In germline, CDR1 is LNHNV, CDR2 YYDKDF (reference sequence). CDR3: CATSRDRGAYNEQFF. The CDR3 nucleotides are TGTGCCACCAGCAGAGATCGGGGGGCCTACAATGAGCAGTTCTTC.

The rearrangement joins TRBV5-1 to TRBJ1-5, with 8 bases lining up with TRBD1. Trimming at V came to 0 bases and at J to 7 bases, leaving 6 bases not matched to a gene. CDR1 and CDR2 from the germline V gene are SGHRS and YFSETQ. This CDR3 spans 15 amino acids. The CDR3 DNA sequence: TGCGCCAGCAGCTTGGATGGACAGGGTGAACAGCCCCAGCATTTT. Translating gives CASSLDGQGEQPQHF.

This clone showed up just a few times. J is TRBJ1-5 and V is TRBV2; D is ambiguous. Deletions cut 6 bases from V and 2 bases from J, with 11 bases between. The CDR3 spans 14 residues. Germline assignment: CDR1 SNHLY and CDR2 FYNNEI. The CDR3 region is CASSWTRGNQPQHF. The CDR3 DNA reads as TGTGCCAGCAGCTGGACCCGGGGCAATCAGCCCCAGCATTTT.

Concerning this clone: An end of the junction differs from the germline gene, which may be a read error. The chain joins TRBV28 to TRBJ2-7, with no clear D. The CDR3 spans 12 residues. Germline CDR1 MDHEN, CDR2 SYDVKM. CDR3 protein: CDNRGGECEQYF. As DNA, the CDR3 is TGCGACAACAGAGGTGGGGAATGCGAGCAGTACTTC. The full variable domain, rest sourced from reference TRBV28 and TRBJ2-7, is DVKVTQSSRYLVKRTGEKVFLECVQDMDHENMFWYRQDPGLGLRLIYFSYDVKMKEKGDIPEGYSVSREKKERFSLILESASTNQTSMYLCDNRGGECEQYFGPGTRLTVT.

This clone was seen only a few times. This chain uses TRBV19 with TRBJ1-2; D not resolved. Trimming cost V 6 bases and J 8 bases, with 16 bases left between them. There are 13 residues in the CDR3. Germline assignment: CDR1 LNHDA and CDR2 SQIVND (reference sequence). The CDR3 region has the DNA TGTGCCAGTAGCCTAGGAAGAGGGAACGGCTACACCTTC. Protein: CASSLGRGNGYTF.

This clone came up a few times. The V call is TRBV30, the J call TRBJ2-7, with 8 bases identical to TRBD2. Looked up from germline, CDR1 is GTSNPN and CDR2 is SVGIG (reference sequence). Trimming cost V 6 bases and J 5 bases; bases outside gene matches: 9. CDR3 size: 13 residues. The CDR3 DNA sequence: TGTGCCTGCCCCGGGACTAGTCCCCACGAGCAGTACTTC. Protein sequence: CACPGTSPHEQYF.

The J gene is TRBJ2-1, the V gene TRBV10-3; TRBD1 is a possible D gene (5 bases). The CDR3 sequence is 13 residues long. CDR1 and CDR2 from the germline V gene are ENHRY and SYGVKD. V lost 4 bases and J lost 5, with 9 bases in between. CDR3 coding DNA: TGTGCCATCAGTGTAGCAGGGAACAATGAGCAGTTCTTC. Its translation: CAISVAGNNEQFF.

Comment on this clone: One junction end does not reproduce the germline sequence, and a read error may be involved. The rearrangement joins TRBV7-2 to TRBJ2-7, with D maybe TRBD1 (6 bases). Germline CDR1 SGHTA, CDR2 FQGNSA. The CDR3 totals 16 residues. CDR3 sequence: CASSYSTGTISHEQYF. The CDR3 coding sequence is TGTGCCAGCAGCTACTCAACCGGGACAATCTCCCACGAGCAGTACTTC.

The V and J genes are TRBV2 and TRBJ2-3, with D possibly matching TRBD2 (6 bases). V lost 1 base and J lost 4, with 12 bases in between. The germline V gene has CDR1 SNHLY and CDR2 FYNNEI. This CDR3 spans 15 amino acids. This chain's CDR3 is CASSEGLAHADTQYF. The CDR3 DNA follows: TGTGCCAGCAGTGAAGGGCTAGCGCACGCAGATACGCAGTATTTT.

The chain couples TRBV5-4 to TRBJ1-3; no clear D gene. Germline CDR1 and CDR2: SGHNT and YYREEE (reference sequence). The CDR3 runs to 15 residues. Trimming took 0 bases from V and 2 from J, leaving 9 bases between them. CDR3 in DNA: TGTGCCAGCAGCTTGGGTGGAGGGACTGGAAACACCATATATTTT. Translated: CASSLGGGTGNTIYF.

With regard to this clone: A clone one base away is much larger, so this may be a read error. The rearrangement links TRBV9 to TRBJ2-1; 8 bases are a match to TRBD1. Trimming removed 3 bases from V and 0 bases from J; junction bases left unmatched: 2. Germline lookup yields CDR1 SGDLS and CDR2 YYNGEE. The CDR3 is 15 residues long. The CDR3 is CASSGDRSSYNEQFF. In nucleotides, the CDR3 is TGTGCCAGCAGCGGGGACAGGAGCTCCTACAATGAGCAGTTCTTC.

This rearrangement joins TRBV7-9 to TRBJ1-2; D gene uncertain. The V end was cut by 5 bases, the J end by 6 bases, with 10 bases between. The CDR3 runs 12 residues. The germline V gene encodes CDR1 SEHNR and CDR2 FQNEAQ (reference sequence). As DNA, the CDR3 is TGTGCCAGCAGCACCGACTCCGATGGCTACACCTTC. Its protein product is CASSTDSDGYTF.

As DNA, the CDR3 is TGTGCCAGCACCCCCCACGCGAACACCGGGGAGCTGTTTTTT. Translation gives CASTPHANTGELFF. The V and J genes are TRBV6-5 and TRBJ2-2; D is unclear. Trimming shortened V by 7 bases and J by 0 bases, and 9 bases separated the two germline ends. The length of the CDR3 is 14 residues. CDR1 is MNHEY, CDR2 SVGAGI, per germline.

The rearrangement joins TRBV29-1 to TRBJ2-3; D gene ambiguous. CDR3 size: 13 residues. Germline CDR1 is SQVTM and CDR2 is ANQGSEA. V was shortened by 2 bases and J by 3 bases, with 9 bases between the two germline ends. As DNA, the CDR3 is TGCAGCGTTGAACCTTGGGGTACAGATACGCAGTATTTT. This gives the protein CSVEPWGTDTQYF.

The rearrangement links TRBV25-1 to TRBJ1-2, with TRBD1 identical over 7 bases. Germline CDR1 MGHDK, CDR2 SYGVNS. The CDR3 length is 14 residues. V lost 7 bases, J lost 7 bases, and 12 bases stayed unmatched. This chain's CDR3 is CASNGPGGGIGYTF. The CDR3 nucleotides read TGTGCCAGCAACGGTCCAGGGGGAGGAATTGGCTACACCTTC.

The rearrangement uses TRBV18 and TRBJ2-3, with TRBD2 matching over 8 bases. The CDR3 totals 16 residues. Germline V gene data show CDR1 as KGHSH and CDR2 as LQKENI. V lost 0 bases, J lost 5 bases, and 7 bases stayed unmatched. CDR3 region: CASSPPTGGAGDTQYF. CDR3 DNA sequence: TGTGCCAGCTCACCACCGACCGGGGGGGCAGGAGATACGCAGTATTTT. Full variable domain (outside the CDR3, taken from reference TRBV18 and TRBJ2-3): NAGVMQNPRHLVRRRGQEARLRCSPMKGHSHVYWYRQLPEEGLKFMVYLQKENIIDESGMPKERFSAEFPKEGPSILRIQQVVRGDSAAYFCASSPPTGGAGDTQYFGPGTRLTVL.